The next 7 T cell receptor beta chains were all read from a single sample in a study of identifying expanded T cells in peripheral blood. Sequencing was performed with immunoSEQ multiplex PCR; in TCRdb, only in-frame clones are kept and a portion is missing. The table lists some 90,000 clones, 88% of them singletons. The sample comprised blood. These receptors originate from a person aged 18-69 years in good health.

CDR3 sequence reads: CASSQGFNQPQHF. The CDR3 DNA is TGCGCCAGCAGCCAAGGTTTTAATCAGCCCCAGCATTTT. The chain links TRBV4-1 to TRBJ1-5; no firm D call. Per the germline V gene, CDR1 is MGHRA and CDR2 is YSYEKL. The germline V and J ends were trimmed by 1 base and 4 bases, with 5 bases remaining between them. This CDR3 has 13 amino acids.

The chain recombines TRBV19 with TRBJ2-2, with no clear D. The V end was cut by 3 bases, the J end by 1 base, with 9 bases between. The CDR3 length is 15 residues. Germline CDR1 and CDR2: LNHDA and SQIVND (reference sequence). The CDR3 loop is CASSISRVNTGELFF. The DNA for the CDR3 is TGTGCCAGTAGTATTAGTAGGGTGAACACCGGGGAGCTGTTTTTT.

This clone was found a few times. The genes are TRBV10-3 and TRBJ1-1, with D unclear. Trimming pared 0 bases from V and 8 bases from J, leaving 10 bases between. Germline V lookup: CDR1 ENHRY, CDR2 SYGVKD. The CDR3 runs 13 residues. CDR3 coding DNA: TGTGCCATCAGTGAGTCCGCCTCCCTGGAAGCTTTCTTT. It yields the protein CAISESASLEAFF.

The chain joins TRBV18 to TRBJ1-1; maybe TRBD1 (5 bases). V was clipped by 2 bases and J by 11 bases, with 18 bases between them. Germline V gives CDR1 KGHSH, CDR2 LQKENI. The CDR3 sequence is 14 residues long. The CDR3 sequence: CASSPMGGSWGAFF. The CDR3 coding sequence is TGTGCCAGCTCACCAATGGGAGGGAGCTGGGGGGCTTTCTTT. The complete variable domain, with remaining parts taken from reference TRBV18 and TRBJ1-1, reads NAGVMQNPRHLVRRRGQEARLRCSPMKGHSHVYWYRQLPEEGLKFMVYLQKENIIDESGMPKERFSAEFPKEGPSILRIQQVVRGDSAAYFCASSPMGGSWGAFFGQGTRLTVV.

The chain uses TRBV5-1 and TRBJ2-7; D gene uncertain. The V end lost 0 bases, the J end lost 7 bases, and 14 bases lay between the germline ends. The CDR3 length is 14 residues. Germline V CDR1 and CDR2: SGHRS, YFSETQ. The CDR3 sequence is CASSLVRSSGEQYF. DNA for the CDR3: TGCGCCAGCAGCTTGGTACGGTCGTCCGGGGAGCAGTACTTC.

The rearrangement links TRBV6-5 to TRBJ2-1, with a weak D call TRBD1 (5 bases). The germline V and J ends were trimmed by 10 bases and 8 bases, with 12 bases remaining between them. Germline V lookup: CDR1 MNHEY, CDR2 SVGAGI. The CDR3 loop spans 11 amino acids. The CDR3 DNA follows: TGTGCCACGACAGACGAGTATGAGCAGTTCTTC. Translating gives CATTDEYEQFF.

The chain combines TRBV28 with TRBJ1-2; tentative D call: TRBD1 (6 bases). Trimming removed 5 bases at V and 4 bases at J, with 14 bases between. From germline, CDR1 is MDHEN and CDR2 SYDVKM. The CDR3 is made up of 14 amino acids. Here the CDR3 DNA reads TGTGCCAGCAGTCCCGCCCAGGGGATCTATGGCTACACCTTC. Its protein is CASSPAQGIYGYTF.